This TCR beta chain was documented in a study of T cell changes during pregnancy in multiple sclerosis. Trimming removed 0 bases from V and 6 bases from J, with 10 bases in between. The CDR3 is 13 residues long. The V gene's germline CDR1 is SGHRS and CDR2 YFSETQ. Assay: immunoSEQ multiplex PCR; the TCRdb copy retains only in-frame clones and omits some. The sample has several thousand clones; about 85% are singletons. Sequenced material: CD8+ T cells from peripheral blood mononuclear cells, taken in the first trimester of pregnancy. The V gene is TRBV5-1, the J gene TRBJ2-7; TRBD1 is a possible D gene (5 bases). The origin of this receptor is a female donor in good health, enrolled as a control in a pregnancy study. The CDR3 bases are TGCGCCAGCAGCTTGGCCCCAGGGTCCGAGCAGTACTTC. It specifies CASSLAPGSEQYF.